Here is one T cell receptor (beta chain) with its context. Its antigen is not known. Described time point: baseline pretreatment blood. Treatment defined: 15 Gy SBRT to primary tumor, nephrectomy 4 weeks later. The record originates from a study of radiation and T cells in renal cell carcinoma. Study details: Nephrectomy followed 15 Gy stereotactic body radiation by 4 weeks. Points from the study as a whole: Baseline intratumoral clonotype presence is unknown without pretreatment biopsies. From baseline, blood top tumor clonotypes peaked at 2 weeks post-radiation.

The table came from immunoSEQ multiplex PCR; TCRdb's copy has only in-frame clones and leaves some out. Counted here are 70,000 to 95,000 clones, 82% occurring once; the ten biggest clones make up more than 5.5%. The TCR sequence derives from a man in his 60s with renal cell carcinoma. The specimen comprised blood, sampled from a patient whose treatment included radiotherapy and nephrectomy.

CDR3 sequence reads: CASSLDPAGKQYF. The CDR3 DNA reads as TGTGCCAGCAGCTTAGATCCGGCGGGTAAGCAGTACTTC. J is TRBJ2-7 and V is TRBV11-2; tentative D call: TRBD2 (5 bases). V dropped 0 bases and J dropped 8 bases, with 11 bases sitting between them. This CDR3 is 13 amino acids long. Germline-derived CDR1 and CDR2 are SGHAT and FQNNGV.